This T cell receptor (beta chain) comes out of a study of regulatory T cells in long-lasting Graves disease. Trimming shortened V by 2 bases and J by 11 bases, and 10 bases separated the two germline ends. The germline V gene has CDR1 SNHLY and CDR2 FYNNEI. The CDR3 extends over 11 amino acids. Construction of the TCR beta libraries employed iRepertoire HTBI primers in conjunction with Arm-PCR of CDR3 regions. One entry per CDR3 protein, called by TCRdb with MiXCR from the multiplex PCR reads. The top ten clones hold more than 20% of a sample with 350,000 to 450,000 distinct CDR3 sequences, 20% to 25% of them seen once. The time point is: persistent/refractory GD, antithyroid drugs over 5 years with positive TRAb. Preparation of the TCR library used RNA extracted from PBMCs.

This sequence was found in a female donor with Graves disease. The sequencing used peripheral blood mononuclear cells (PBMCs), collected when the disease was refractory, from a patient treated with antithyroid drugs. The chain is built from TRBV2 and TRBJ2-7; D not certain. The CDR3 sequence: CASSETRPKYF. CDR3 DNA sequence: TGTGCCAGCAGTGAAACGCGCCCTAAGTACTTC. Full variable domain (remainder filled in from reference TRBV2 and TRBJ2-7): EPEVTQTPSHQVTQMGQEVILRCVPISNHLYFYWYRQILGQKVEFLVSFYNNEISEKSEIFDDQFSVERPDGSNFTLKIRSTKLEDSAMYFCASSETRPKYFGPGTRLTVT.